This T cell receptor (beta chain) was retrieved from a study of T cells after yellow fever vaccination (dated by TCRdb to between 2017 and 2020). General notes on the study: The SMART-Seq v4 Ultra Low Input RNA kit was used to prepare libraries from fractions with low cell numbers. Bulk TCR alpha and beta repertoires were sequenced longitudinally to track T-cell clones before and after primary and booster YFV17D yellow fever vaccination. Two healthy male donors made up the cohort, one aged 18 to 29 years and the other aged 30 to 40 years. Blood samples were taken at several timepoints before and after primary and secondary immunization, and bulk PBMC replicates and cell subsets were isolated.

TCRdb shows the sequencer as Illumina NovaSeq 6000. TCR cDNA was synthesized by 5'RACE template switching, which introduced a universal primer site and unique molecular identifiers. cDNA synthesis was primed from both the TCR alpha and TCR beta constant segments. Library amplification used two PCR steps, and the second PCR step added sample barcodes and sequencing adapters. Sequencing of the libraries was done on either Illumina HiSeq 2500 (2x100 bp) or NovaSeq (2x150 bp). As for the original processing: Demultiplexing of reads and collapsing into UMI consensus sequences were performed with MIGEC, and V(D)J alignment was carried out with MiXCR. Vaccine-responding clonotypes were identified with edgeR using replicate PBMC samples, with FDR below 0.01 and a log2 fold change above 5 up to day 15 being required. Each bulk clonotype was labeled CD4 or CD8 based on which sequenced repertoire, CD4 or CD8, contained the clonotype at higher abundance. TCRdb's own reprocessing of the public reads used fastp at Q25 and MiXCR and kept productive beta chains. Each entry merges the rows of one CDR3 protein and shows their most common DNA and genes. What appears here as the V and J calls and clone size reflects TCRdb's work, not the paper's. The sample table shows around 300,000 distinct CDR3 sequences, and about 4% are seen once. About 26% of the sample is taken by the ten largest.

Worth noting for this clonotype: The target of this receptor is not known. No quality values exist for individual bases; no much larger clone is one base distant.

General findings and caveats noted by the study authors: The study included only a couple of donors, which limits how far the findings can be generalized. Computational filtering was needed because FACS-sorted repertoires could contain abundant contaminating clonotypes from the bulk population. Compared with the primary T-cell response, the secondary T-cell response was weaker but faster, peaking on day 5 rather than day 15. After the booster, most clones that had expanded after primary vaccination were detected again (around 97% of CD4 and around 88% of CD8), suggesting broad maintenance of memory. A small share of clonotypes occurred in both CD4 and CD8 compartments, likely arising from convergent recombination.

This specimen's treatment or condition label, interpreted: live attenuated yellow fever vaccine strain. At every blood-draw timepoint, two biological replicates of bulk PBMCs were collected. PBMCs were isolated from peripheral blood using a standard Ficoll-Paque protocol. RNA was extracted with TriZol from bulk PBMCs, CD4 and CD8 fractions, and dextramer-positive and dextramer-negative fractions. Reading the germline V gene gives CDR1 SGDLS and CDR2 YYNGEE. From the cysteine up to the phenylalanine, the CDR3 has a length of 14 residues. The entry retains the CDR3 DNA only, 42 bases that are in frame from base 1. V loses 3 bases of germline sequence and J loses 0 bases, and the interval between the two ends is 7 bases.

The chain employs TRBV9 and TRBJ2-1; the D segment cannot be called with confidence. Source: PBMCs, taken 5 days after the yellow fever booster vaccination. The sequence was obtained from a man younger than 30 who received the YFV17D yellow fever vaccine. For the CDR3, the sequence is CASSGRLSYNEQFF. The DNA sequence is as follows: TGTGCCAGCAGCGGCAGGCTCTCCTACAATGAGCAGTTCTTC.